Below, 20 T cell receptor beta chains from the same sample are listed, as sequenced in a study of blood T cell repertoires in COVID-19. Clones were read by immunoSEQ multiplex PCR, and TCRdb kept only the in-frame ones, dropping some. The table includes 120,000 or so clones, 90% detected once. The sequenced sample was peripheral blood. The receptors derive from a man in his 60s with COVID-19, enrolled during active disease.

The rearrangement uses TRBV6-5 and TRBJ1-5; 9 bases map to TRBD1. Germline CDR1 and CDR2: MNHEY and SVGAGI. This CDR3 contains 13 residues. J lost 5 bases, V lost 6 bases, and 2 bases had no gene match. This CDR3 reads CASRGQGDQPQHF. The DNA for the CDR3 is TGTGCCAGCAGGGGACAGGGAGATCAGCCCCAGCATTTT.

The chain links TRBV5-1 to TRBJ2-2; D is unclear. Trimming took 0 bases from V and 1 from J, leaving 13 bases between them. Germline V lookup: CDR1 SGHRS, CDR2 YFSETQ. The CDR3 is 17 amino acids. The CDR3 coding sequence is TGCGCCAGCAGCTTGGGATTCTTACACCTGAACACCGGGGAGCTGTTTTTT. It specifies CASSLGFLHLNTGELFF.

The CDR3 DNA reads as TGCGCCAGCAGTATGGCGGGAGAATCGTACGAGCAGTACTTC. Amino acids: CASSMAGESYEQYF. The chain has TRBV4-1 and TRBJ2-7, with 7 bases identical to TRBD2. J lost 4 bases, V lost 6 bases, and 9 bases had no gene match. CDR3 length: 14 residues. Germline CDR1 and CDR2: MGHRA and YSYEKL.

This chain joins TRBV5-4 and TRBJ1-3, with D tentatively TRBD1 (6 bases). V was trimmed by 3 bases and J by 2 bases, leaving 12 bases between them. From germline, CDR1 is SGHNT and CDR2 YYREEE (reference sequence). The CDR3 extends over 15 amino acids. The CDR3 reads CASSSSGVAGNTIYF. The CDR3 region has the DNA TGTGCCAGCAGCTCATCAGGGGTAGCTGGAAACACCATATATTTT.

The J gene is TRBJ2-1, the V gene TRBV7-2; 8 nucleotides match TRBD2. This CDR3 region has 17 residues. The trim removed 3 bases at V and 3 bases at J, leaving 10 bases unmatched. Germline lookup yields CDR1 SGHTA and CDR2 FQGNSA. The CDR3 is CASSLGLAGSDYNEQFF. The CDR3 DNA reads TGTGCCAGCAGCTTGGGGCTAGCGGGTTCAGACTACAATGAGCAGTTCTTC.

The chain employs TRBV28 and TRBJ1-6; 10 positions agree with TRBD1. The length of the CDR3 is 15 residues. Trimming took 5 bases from V and 6 from J; bases not matched to a gene: 4. The germline gives CDR1 MDHEN, CDR2 SYDVKM. CDR3 sequence: CASSDRGRGNSPLHF. Written as DNA, the CDR3 is TGTGCCAGCAGTGACAGGGGGCGCGGTAATTCACCCCTCCACTTT.

The chain carries TRBV27 and TRBJ1-1, with TRBD1 as a possible D gene (5 bases). V dropped 4 bases and J dropped 3 bases, with 9 bases sitting between them. This CDR3 is 13 amino acids long. The V gene's germline CDR1 is MNHEY and CDR2 SMNVEV (reference sequence). CDR3 loop: CASSSQVDTEAFF. The CDR3 bases are TGTGCCAGCAGTTCACAGGTGGACACTGAAGCTTTCTTT.

CDR3 coding DNA: TGTGCCAGCAGTTACGAGGAGCCGGTTAATGGTTCACCCCTCCACTTT. Its protein is CASSYEEPVNGSPLHF. The rearrangement joins TRBV6-2 or TRBV6-3 to TRBJ1-6; D gene ambiguous. CDR3 size: 16 residues. The V gene's germline CDR1 is MNHEY and CDR2 SVGEGT. V was clipped by 2 bases and J by 9 bases, with 17 bases between them.

The chain joins TRBV12-3 or TRBV12-4 to TRBJ1-6; D may be TRBD1 (5 bases). Trimming removed 5 bases from V and 3 bases from J, with 5 bases in between. This CDR3 has 13 amino acids. The CDR3 sequence is CASSDSYNSPLHF. CDR3 bases: TGTGCCAGCAGTGACAGCTATAATTCACCCCTCCACTTT.

CDR3: CASRNTGDYGYTF. The CDR3 DNA reads as TGCGCCAGCAGAAACACAGGGGACTATGGCTACACCTTC. V usage is TRBV5-1 and J usage is TRBJ1-2; 7 nucleotides align to TRBD1. From germline, CDR1 is SGHRS and CDR2 YFSETQ. Trimming removed 5 bases from V and 3 bases from J; junction bases left unmatched: 4. This CDR3 is built from 13 residues.

The chain carries TRBV5-6 and TRBJ1-5; possible D gene TRBD1, 5 bases. CDR3 length: 14 amino acids. V lost 4 bases, J lost 9 bases, and 17 bases lay in between. The V gene's germline CDR1 is SGHDT and CDR2 YYEEEE. This chain's CDR3 is CASSPGQGGGPQHF. The CDR3 bases are TGTGCCAGCAGCCCCGGTCAGGGAGGAGGGCCCCAGCATTTT.

This chain uses TRBV11-2 with TRBJ2-1; TRBD2 agrees at 12 bases. The CDR3 contains 14 residues. CDR1 and CDR2 from the germline V gene are SGHAT and FQNNGV. V lost 3 bases, J lost 7 bases, and 1 base stayed unmatched. CDR3 loop: CASSLLAGGNEQFF. DNA of the CDR3: TGTGCCAGCAGCTTGCTAGCGGGAGGGAATGAGCAGTTCTTC.

This clone was seen a single time. This sequence joins TRBV5-6 and TRBJ1-5; 7 positions match TRBD1. This CDR3 has 17 amino acids. Trimming at V came to 4 bases and at J to 2 bases, leaving 12 bases not matched to a gene. The V gene's germline CDR1 is SGHDT and CDR2 YYEEEE. CDR3 region: CASSKRQGGFGNQPQHF. CDR3 nucleotides: TGTGCCAGCAGCAAACGACAGGGAGGCTTCGGCAATCAGCCCCAGCATTTT.

This clone was recorded only once. This sequence joins TRBV29-1 and TRBJ1-1; D is unclear. Trimming stripped 5 bases from V and 6 bases from J, with 13 bases between. Germline V CDR1 and CDR2: SQVTM, ANQGSEA. This CDR3 is 12 amino acids long. CDR3 sequence (DNA): TGCAGCGTTAAGGAGGAGTCGGCTGAAGCTTTCTTT. Translation: CSVKEESAEAFF.

The J gene is TRBJ2-3, the V gene TRBV28; 7 bases fit TRBD2. V was pared by 5 bases and J by 6 bases, with 14 bases of the junction left unmatched. CDR3 size: 16 residues. Germline V gene sequence: CDR1 MDHEN, CDR2 SYDVKM. In DNA form, the CDR3 reads TGTGCCAGCAGTCCATTGCCTAGCGGAGTGGGGGATACGCAGTATTTT. Translating gives CASSPLPSGVGDTQYF.

The rearrangement uses TRBV6-5 and TRBJ1-5; D is perhaps TRBD1 (6 bases). Trimming left V 10 bases short and J 11 bases short, with 21 bases between. Germline CDR1 is MNHEY and CDR2 is SVGAGI. The length of the CDR3 is 13 residues. The CDR3 DNA is TGTGCCACCGCCGGGACACCCCAGGGAGCCCAGCATTTT. Its translation is CATAGTPQGAQHF.

In nucleotides, the CDR3 is TGTGCCACCAGTGATTTGCGAGAGCCCCGGAATGAGCAGTTCTTC. This sequence encodes CATSDLREPRNEQFF. The rearrangement uses TRBV24-1 and TRBJ2-1; D remains unclear. CDR3 size: 15 residues. Germline CDR1 is KGHDR and CDR2 is SFDVKD. The V end was cut by 0 bases, the J end by 7 bases, with 12 bases between.

The gene calls are TRBV27 and TRBJ2-7; possible D gene TRBD2, 6 bases. This CDR3 spans 14 amino acids. Germline CDR1 MNHEY, CDR2 SMNVEV (reference sequence). V was pared by 3 bases and J by 2 bases, with 11 bases between. CDR3 sequence: CASSLGGGPYEQYF. The CDR3 DNA reads as TGTGCCAGCAGTTTGGGGGGAGGCCCCTACGAGCAGTACTTC.

This chain uses TRBV28 with TRBJ1-2; D may be TRBD1 (6 bases). The CDR3 is made up of 15 amino acids. Per germline, CDR1 MDHEN and CDR2 SYDVKM. V was shortened by 5 bases and J by 2 bases, with 15 bases between the two germline ends. The CDR3 sequence: CASSPQGTLNYGYTF. CDR3 DNA sequence: TGTGCCAGCAGTCCCCAGGGGACCTTAAACTATGGCTACACCTTC.

V and J are TRBV7-3 and TRBJ1-5, with D uncertain. Trimming took off 5 bases at V and 4 bases at J, with 9 bases between the two ends. The CDR3 runs to 13 residues. The germline gives CDR1 SGHTA, CDR2 FQGTGA. In nucleotides, the CDR3 is TGTGCCAGCAGCCGAGATCCGAATCAGCCCCAGCATTTT. Its protein is CASSRDPNQPQHF.